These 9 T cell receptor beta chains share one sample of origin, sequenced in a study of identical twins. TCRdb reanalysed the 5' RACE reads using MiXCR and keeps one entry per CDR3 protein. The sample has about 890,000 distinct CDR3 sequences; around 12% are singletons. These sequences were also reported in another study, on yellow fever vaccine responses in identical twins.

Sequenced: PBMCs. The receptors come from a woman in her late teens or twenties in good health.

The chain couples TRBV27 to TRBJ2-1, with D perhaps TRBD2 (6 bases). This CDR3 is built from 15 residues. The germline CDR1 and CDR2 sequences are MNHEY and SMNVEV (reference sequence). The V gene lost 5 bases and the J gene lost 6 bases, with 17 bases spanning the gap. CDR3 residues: CASSPLASVTNEQFF. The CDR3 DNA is TGTGCCAGCAGTCCTCTCGCTAGCGTAACCAATGAGCAGTTCTTC.

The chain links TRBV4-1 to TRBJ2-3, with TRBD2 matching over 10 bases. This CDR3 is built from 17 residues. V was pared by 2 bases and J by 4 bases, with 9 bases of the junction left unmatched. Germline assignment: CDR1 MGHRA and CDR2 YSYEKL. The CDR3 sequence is CASSQNPLAGTADTQYF. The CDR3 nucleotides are TGCGCCAGCAGCCAAAATCCACTAGCGGGAACGGCAGATACGCAGTATTTT.

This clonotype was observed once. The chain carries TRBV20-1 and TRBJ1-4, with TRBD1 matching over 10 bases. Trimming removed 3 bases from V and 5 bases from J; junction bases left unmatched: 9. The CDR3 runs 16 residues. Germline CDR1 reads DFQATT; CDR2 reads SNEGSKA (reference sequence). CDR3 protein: CSASPGTGVANEKLFF. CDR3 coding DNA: TGCAGTGCTAGCCCCGGGACAGGGGTGGCCAATGAAAAACTGTTTTTT.

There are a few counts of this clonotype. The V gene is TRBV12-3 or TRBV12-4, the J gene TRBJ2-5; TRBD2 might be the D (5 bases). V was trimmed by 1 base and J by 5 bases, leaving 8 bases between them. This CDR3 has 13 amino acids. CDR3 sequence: CASSLGESETQYF. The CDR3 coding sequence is TGTGCCAGCAGTTTAGGGGAGTCGGAGACCCAGTACTTC.

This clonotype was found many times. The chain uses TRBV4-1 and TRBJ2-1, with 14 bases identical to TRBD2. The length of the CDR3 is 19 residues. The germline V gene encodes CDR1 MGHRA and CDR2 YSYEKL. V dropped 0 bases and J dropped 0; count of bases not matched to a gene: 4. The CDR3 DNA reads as TGCGCCAGCAGCCAAGATTGGGGGACTAGCGGGAGCTCCTACAATGAGCAGTTCTTC. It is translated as CASSQDWGTSGSSYNEQFF.

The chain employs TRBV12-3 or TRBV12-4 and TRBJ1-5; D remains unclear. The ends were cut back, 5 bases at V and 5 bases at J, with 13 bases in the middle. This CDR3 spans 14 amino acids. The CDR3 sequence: CASSADGPDQPQHF. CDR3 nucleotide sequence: TGTGCCAGCAGTGCGGACGGACCCGATCAGCCCCAGCATTTT.

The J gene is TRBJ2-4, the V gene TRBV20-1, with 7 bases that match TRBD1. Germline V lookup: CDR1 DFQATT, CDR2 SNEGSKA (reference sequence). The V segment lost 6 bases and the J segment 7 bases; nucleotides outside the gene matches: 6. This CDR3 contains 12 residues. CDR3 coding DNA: TGCAGTGCAAAGGACAGGTGGAACATTCAGTACTTC. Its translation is CSAKDRWNIQYF.

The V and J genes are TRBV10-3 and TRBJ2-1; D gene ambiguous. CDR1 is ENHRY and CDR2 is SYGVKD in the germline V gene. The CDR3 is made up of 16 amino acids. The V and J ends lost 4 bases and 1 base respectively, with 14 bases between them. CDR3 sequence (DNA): TGTGCCATCAGTGGAGGTGCTAACGGATCCTACAATGAGCAGTTCTTC. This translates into CAISGGANGSYNEQFF.

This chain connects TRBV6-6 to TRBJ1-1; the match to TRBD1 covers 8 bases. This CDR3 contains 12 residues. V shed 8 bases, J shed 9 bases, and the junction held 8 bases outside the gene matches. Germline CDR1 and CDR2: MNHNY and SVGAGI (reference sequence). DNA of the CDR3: TGTGCCAGCGCATTAGGACAGGGACAAGCTTTCTTT. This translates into CASALGQGQAFF.